Listed below are T cell receptor beta chains from one sample, sequenced in a study of tumor-infiltrating lymphocytes in primary liver carcinoma. TCRdb fed the multiplex PCR reads into MiXCR, producing one record per CDR3 protein. The sample contains under 110,000 distinct CDR3 sequences, around 73% of which appear only once. Sequences were obtained from liver tumor tissue from sampling region 2. Every receptor here comes from a woman aged 60 to 75 with primary liver carcinoma and hepatitis B virus infection. CDR3s include the opening cysteine and the closing phenylalanine or tryptophan.

V,CDR3
TRBV6-1,CASSRTGRDQPHHF
TRBV7-8,CASSLESRPGAPAYCYTF
TRBV29-1,CSVEPPPAPEQFF
TRBV11-2,CAGSLRDRGLLTEAFF
TRBV7-9,CASSLTGGGIELYF
TRBV29-1,CSIGGNGANVLTF
TRBV6-4,CASSRTSGSSYNEQFF
TRBV28,CGSSRTSGSYNEQFF
TRBV28,CASSPQGETAFF
TRBV28,CASSAPGTATYEQYF
TRBV5-4,CASSPQPISGETQNF
TRBV7-9,CASSLPPLDRVIRANVLTF
TRBV5-1,CACSFDNRNTEAFF